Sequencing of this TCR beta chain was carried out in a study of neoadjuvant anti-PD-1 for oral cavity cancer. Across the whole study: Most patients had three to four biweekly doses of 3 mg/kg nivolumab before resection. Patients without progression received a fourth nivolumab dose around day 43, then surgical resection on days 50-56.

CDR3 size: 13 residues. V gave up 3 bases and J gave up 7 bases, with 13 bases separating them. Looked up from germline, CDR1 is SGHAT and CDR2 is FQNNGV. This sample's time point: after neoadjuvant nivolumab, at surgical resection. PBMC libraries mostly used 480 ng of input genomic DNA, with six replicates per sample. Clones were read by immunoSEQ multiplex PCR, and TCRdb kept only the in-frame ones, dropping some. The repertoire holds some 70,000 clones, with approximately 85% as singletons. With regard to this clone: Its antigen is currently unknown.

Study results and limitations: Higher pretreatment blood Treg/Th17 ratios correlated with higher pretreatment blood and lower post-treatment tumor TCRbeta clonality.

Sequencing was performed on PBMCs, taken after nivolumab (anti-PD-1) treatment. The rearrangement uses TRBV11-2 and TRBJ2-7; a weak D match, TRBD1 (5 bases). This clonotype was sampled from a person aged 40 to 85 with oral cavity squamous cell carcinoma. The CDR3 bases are TGTGCCAGCAGCTTTGGCAGGGTGGGGGAGCAGTACTTC. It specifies CASSFGRVGEQYF.